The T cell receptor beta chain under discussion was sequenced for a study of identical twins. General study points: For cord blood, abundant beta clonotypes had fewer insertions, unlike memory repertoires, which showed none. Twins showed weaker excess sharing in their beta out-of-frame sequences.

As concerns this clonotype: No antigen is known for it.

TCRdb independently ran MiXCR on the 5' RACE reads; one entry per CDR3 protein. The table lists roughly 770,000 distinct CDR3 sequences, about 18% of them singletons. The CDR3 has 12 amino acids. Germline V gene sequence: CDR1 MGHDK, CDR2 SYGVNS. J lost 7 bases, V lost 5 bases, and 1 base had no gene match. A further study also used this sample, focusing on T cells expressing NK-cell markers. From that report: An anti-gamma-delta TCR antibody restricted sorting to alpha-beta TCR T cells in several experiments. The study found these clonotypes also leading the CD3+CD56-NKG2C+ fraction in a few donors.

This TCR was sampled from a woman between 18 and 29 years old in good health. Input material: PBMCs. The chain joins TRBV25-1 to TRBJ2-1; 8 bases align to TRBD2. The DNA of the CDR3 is TGTGCCAGCAGTAAGCGGGGGAATGAGCAGTTCTTC. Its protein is CASSKRGNEQFF.